The rows below give T cell receptor beta chains drawn from one sample of a study of blood T cell repertoires in COVID-19. Method: immunoSEQ multiplex PCR; TCRdb's copy keeps in-frame clones and lacks some. The data contain some 320,000 clones, over 85% of them seen just once; the ten biggest clones take up 2.6%. Sequencing was carried out using PBMCs or T cells enriched from blood (not recorded which). Receptors originate from a man aged 55 to 70 who had recovered from COVID-19. Each CDR3 is given with its conserved first and last residue. The D gene is left open where the match is weak. The size field is filled for only some rows; it gives once, few, many or a size class.

V	D	size	J	DNA	CDR3
TRBV30	.	.	TRBJ1-1	TGTGCCTGCCAGGGAAGGAACACTGAAGCTTTCTTT	CACQGRNTEAFF
TRBV6-1	TRBD1	.	TRBJ1-2	TGTGCCAGCAGTGAACAGGACAGGGCCTATGGCTACACCTTC	CASSEQDRAYGYTF
TRBV7-8	.	.	TRBJ2-7	TGTGCCAGCACCTCTCGAGGCAGGGAACACGAGCAGTACTTC	CASTSRGREHEQYF
TRBV7-3	.	.	TRBJ2-1	TGTGCCAGCAGCTTATCCGCAGGAATCTACAATGAGCAGTTCTTC	CASSLSAGIYNEQFF
TRBV11-2	.	.	TRBJ1-5	TGTGCCAGCAGCTTAGACAGAAATCAGCCCCAGCATTTT	CASSLDRNQPQHF
TRBV10-3	TRBD2	.	TRBJ2-3	TGTGCCATCAGCGGAGTTGGGCTAGCGGGAGGGCCGGGAGATACGCAGTATTTT	CAISGVGLAGGPGDTQYF
TRBV4-1	.	.	TRBJ2-1	TGCGCCAGCAGCCAAGGGAGGGGCCTAACGAGGGACAATGAGCAGTTCTTC	CASSQGRGLTRDNEQFF
TRBV30	.	.	TRBJ2-2	TGTGCCTGGAGTCGCGGGCCGGGCACCGGGGAGCTGTTTTTT	CAWSRGPGTGELFF
TRBV7-9	.	once	TRBJ1-1	TGTGCCAGCAGCCATAGACAGCTGAACACTGAAGCTTTCTTT	CASSHRQLNTEAFF
TRBV5-1	.	.	TRBJ1-2	TGCGCCAGCAGCTTGGCCCCAGGGATCGATGGCTACACCTTC	CASSLAPGIDGYTF
TRBV2	.	.	TRBJ2-7	TGTGCCAGCAGTGACAGGGCCTCCTACGAGCAGTACTTC	CASSDRASYEQYF
TRBV24-1	TRBD1	.	TRBJ2-7	TGTGCCACCAGTGAGCTCCGGGACAGGAGAAGTCGGGAGCAGTACTTC	CATSELRDRRSREQYF
TRBV4-3	.	.	TRBJ1-1	TGCGCCAGCAGCCAAACAAATTTGAACACTGAAGCTTTCTTT	CASSQTNLNTEAFF
TRBV14	.	.	TRBJ2-1	TGTGCCAGCAGCCTCACTCGGATTAGCGGAGCCTACAATGAGCAGTTCTTC	CASSLTRISGAYNEQFF
TRBV19	.	.	TRBJ1-5	TGTGCCAGTAGTATACGCGATACCAATCAGCCCCAGCATTTT	CASSIRDTNQPQHF
TRBV30	.	.	TRBJ1-1	TGTGCCTGGGGTTTTTCTGGAGGTGAAGCTTTCTTT	CAWGFSGGEAFF
TRBV9	TRBD2	.	TRBJ2-7	TGTGCCAGCAGCGTAGCAGCGGGAACGAGCGAGCAGTACTTC	CASSVAAGTSEQYF
TRBV7-9	.	.	TRBJ1-1	TGTGCCAGCAGCTTAACAGGGCTGAACACTGAAGCTTTCTTT	CASSLTGLNTEAFF
TRBV7-9	.	once	TRBJ1-4	TGTGCCAGCACCCGGGACATCGGAACTAATGAAAAACTGTTTTTT	CASTRDIGTNEKLFF
TRBV5-8	.	.	TRBJ2-3	TGTGCCAGCAGTCTCGGGTCAGCCTTCAGTCTTACGCAGTATTTT	CASSLGSAFSLTQYF
TRBV4-3	.	.	TRBJ2-4	TGCGCCAGCAGCCCGAACCTTGGTTTTCGCGGCGACATTCAGTACTTC	CASSPNLGFRGDIQYF
TRBV5-6	TRBD2	.	TRBJ2-7	TGTGCCAGCAGTCCCTTGGACAGCGGGGGGGCCTACGAGCAGTACTTC	CASSPLDSGGAYEQYF
TRBV7-9	TRBD1	.	TRBJ2-5	TGTGCCAGCAGCTTACGCTCGGGACAGGAACGCTCGATGGAGACCCAGTACTTC	CASSLRSGQERSMETQYF
TRBV4-3	.	.	TRBJ2-1	TGCGCCAGCAGCCAAGACTGGAGGGTTAACAATGAGCAGTTCTTC	CASSQDWRVNNEQFF
TRBV18	TRBD2	.	TRBJ2-1	TGTGCCAGCTCATTCTCCGCGGGAGGGATGGACAATGAGCAGTTCTTC	CASSFSAGGMDNEQFF
TRBV6-2/TRBV6-3	TRBD1	.	TRBJ2-1	TGTGCCAGCAGCACAGGGGGCGTTGAATCCTACAATGAGCAGTTCTTC	CASSTGGVESYNEQFF
TRBV19	.	.	TRBJ2-5	TGTGCCAGTAGTATTCGTAGCCGGGAGACCCAGTACTTC	CASSIRSRETQYF
TRBV14	.	.	TRBJ1-1	TGTGCCAGCAGGGAGTATATGAACACTGAAGCTTTCTTT	CASREYMNTEAFF
TRBV5-1	TRBD2	.	TRBJ2-7	TGCGCCAGCAGCTTGGAGACTAGCGTCAATGGAGAGCAGTACTTC	CASSLETSVNGEQYF
TRBV11-2	.	.	TRBJ2-3	TGTGCCAGCAGCTTAGAGGGCAGAACAGATACGCAGTATTTT	CASSLEGRTDTQYF
TRBV10-3	TRBD2	.	TRBJ2-7	TGTGCCATCAGTGATCGCCCATCGGGAGGCGAGCAGTACTTC	CAISDRPSGGEQYF
TRBV7-8	TRBD2	once	TRBJ2-2	TGTGCCAGCAGCCAGAGGACTAGAAGTACCGGGGAGCTGTTTTTT	CASSQRTRSTGELFF
TRBV5-1	.	.	TRBJ1-1	TGCGCCAGCAGCGAGGGAAGGGGGTACACTGAAGCTTTCTTT	CASSEGRGYTEAFF
TRBV7-2	TRBD1	.	TRBJ1-6	TGTGCCAGCAGCTTGCAGGGGGCTAATTCACCCCTCCACTTT	CASSLQGANSPLHF
TRBV4-3	.	.	TRBJ2-2	TGCGCCAGCAGCCAAGTCTCGAACACCGGGGAGCTGTTTTTT	CASSQVSNTGELFF
TRBV19	.	.	TRBJ1-3	TGTGCCAGTAGTATACAGGTTTCGGGAAACACCATATATTTT	CASSIQVSGNTIYF
TRBV11-3	.	.	TRBJ2-1	TGTGCCAGCAGCTTAGGCCGGGGGGCCCTCTACAATGAGCAGTTCTTC	CASSLGRGALYNEQFF
TRBV3-1/TRBV3-2	.	.	TRBJ2-2	TGTGCCAGCAGCCAGGGGGCTATGAACACCGGGGAGCTGTTTTTT	CASSQGAMNTGELFF
TRBV15	.	.	TRBJ2-7	TGTGCCACCAGCACTGAACGCAGGGCTATCTCCTACGAGCAGTACTTC	CATSTERRAISYEQYF
TRBV7-6	.	once	TRBJ2-3	TGTGCCAGCAGCGAAAAGGGGTGGTCACGCACAGATACGCAGTATTTT	CASSEKGWSRTDTQYF
TRBV24-1	.	.	TRBJ2-7	TGTGCCACCAGTGATAGGCCAGCGGCAATAATCTACGAGCAGTACTTC	CATSDRPAAIIYEQYF
TRBV5-4	.	.	TRBJ2-3	TGTGCCAGCAGCTTGCAGGTATTAGAAGATACGCAGTATTTT	CASSLQVLEDTQYF
TRBV2	.	.	TRBJ1-4	TGTGCCAGCAGTGGGACGGGGATTAATGAAAAACTGTTTTTT	CASSGTGINEKLFF
TRBV19	TRBD1	.	TRBJ1-1	TGTGCCACAGTTCCTCACAGGGGGTTCACTGAAGCTTTCTTT	CATVPHRGFTEAFF
TRBV7-6	.	.	TRBJ2-1	TGTGCCAGCAGCCAAATCAAGGGTATTGGGCGGGGCTCCTACAATGAGCAGTTCTTC	CASSQIKGIGRGSYNEQFF
TRBV30	.	.	TRBJ2-7	TGTGCCTGGAGTGGGGGGGACTACGAGCAGTACTTC	CAWSGGDYEQYF
TRBV19	TRBD1	.	TRBJ2-2	TGTGCCAGTAGTATCGGGGACAGATTTTCCTCAGACACCGGGGAGCTGTTTTTT	CASSIGDRFSSDTGELFF